This T cell receptor beta chain was sequenced for a study of blood T cell repertoires in COVID-19. As for the study in general: T cells, B-cell-depleted T cells, or PBMCs provided the cDNA or gDNA that served as material.

As processed by the authors: From reference gene primer amplification, estimates of nucleated cell counts were derived. Here immunoSEQ multiplex PCR was the method, and the copy in TCRdb shows in-frame clones only, minus some. D and trimming were read from the DNA, whereas the V and J calls and clone size are those reported in that table. The table records 100,000 to 150,000 clones, about 80% of them present only once. This CDR3 contains 15 residues. V was clipped by 3 bases and J by 5 bases; unmatched bases: 6. Germline V CDR1 and CDR2: LGHDT, YNNKEL (reference sequence). The chain links TRBV3-1 (or the pseudogene TRBV3-2) to TRBJ1-2; the match to TRBD1 covers 10 bases. Sequenced input: peripheral blood. This receptor was identified in a woman aged 45-60 years with acute or convalescent COVID-19. The chain's CDR3 is CASSHRQGAGYGYTF. The CDR3 DNA is TGTGCCAGCAGCCACCGACAGGGGGCAGGGTATGGCTACACCTTC.